Given below is one TCR beta chain in context. The antigen is not known. The data stem from a study of T cells in Graves' hyperthyroidism and ophthalmopathy. Study overall: Peripheral blood collection took place at initial diagnosis, before any treatment. Notes on the study in general: Also found in blood were most expanded thyroid clonotypes above 0.001.

V lost 3 bases to trimming and J lost 7 bases, with 24 bases between them. This CDR3 region has 17 residues. Germline CDR1 ENHRY, CDR2 SYGVKD. The investigators amplified TCR beta CDR3 regions from RNA transcripts. The TCR CDR3 was amplified in a first-round RT-PCR using the HTBI primer set. TCRdb re-analysed the multiplex PCR reads in MiXCR, keeping a single row per CDR3 protein. The sample has 490,000 or so distinct CDR3 sequences; about 16% are singletons. Specimen: blood. This chain links TRBV10-3 with TRBJ2-5, with a possible D match to TRBD1 (5 bases). This clonotype originated in a woman aged 30 to 39 with Graves' ophthalmopathy. In DNA form, the CDR3 reads TGTGCCATCAGTGAAGGTGGGGCGGATCCGATTGGGGTGACCCAGTACTTC. This encodes CAISEGGADPIGVTQYF.